Shown below are 15 T cell receptor beta chains from a single sample sequenced in a study of blood T cell repertoires in COVID-19 (dated by TCRdb to about 2020). The library was obtained by the immunoSEQ multiplex PCR assay. TCRdb took over this immuneACCESS table, retaining in-frame rearrangements with V and J assigned. Such tables are incomplete; in checked studies, under half of the missing clones stem from an unresolved V gene, and the remainder is unexplained. The sample data list about 250,000 clones, and around nine tenths of these were observed just once. Under 2% of the sample rests with the top ten. Source material: peripheral blood. The source of these receptors is a woman aged 55-70 years who had recovered from COVID-19.

The chain joins TRBV7-6 to TRBJ2-7; 8 bases agree with TRBD1. Unmatched junction bases numbered 14, after V lost 1 base and J lost 6 bases. Germline CDR1 reads SGHVS; CDR2 reads FNYEAQ. The CDR3 is made up of 17 amino acids. The CDR3 sequence is CASSLEFSIGQGFEQYF. CDR3 DNA sequence: TGTGCCAGCAGCTTAGAATTTTCAATAGGACAGGGCTTCGAGCAGTACTTC.

V is TRBV2 and J is TRBJ1-2; 9 bases are a match to TRBD1. The CDR3 totals 13 residues. Per germline, CDR1 SNHLY and CDR2 FYNNEI. The trim removed 6 bases at V and 7 bases at J, leaving 6 bases unmatched. CDR3 sequence: CASSPGTGFGYTF. The CDR3 DNA is TGTGCCAGCAGCCCCGGGACAGGGTTTGGCTACACCTTC.

The chain combines TRBV2 with TRBJ1-2; D is ambiguous. Between the trimmed V and J ends, which lost 7 bases and 4 bases, there was a span of 7 bases. Germline V gene data show CDR1 as SNHLY and CDR2 as FYNNEI. CDR3 length: 11 amino acids. The CDR3 here is CASTIIYGYTF. DNA for the CDR3: TGTGCCAGCACTATTATCTATGGCTACACCTTC.

This sequence joins TRBV5-1 and TRBJ1-5, with TRBD1 matching over 11 bases. CDR3 length: 14 residues. CDR1 and CDR2 (germline): SGHRS, YFSETQ. The V segment lost 3 bases and the J segment 5 bases; nucleotides outside the gene matches: 1. The CDR3 spells CASSWTGGDQPQHF. The CDR3 DNA follows: TGCGCCAGCAGCTGGACAGGGGGCGATCAGCCCCAGCATTTT.

The chain joins TRBV5-4 to TRBJ1-4; 7 bases are a match to TRBD1. Germline values: CDR1 SGHNT, CDR2 YYREEE (reference sequence). V dropped 4 bases and J dropped 7; count of bases not matched to a gene: 7. The length of the CDR3 is 14 residues. CDR3: CASSPDRAGEKLFF. The CDR3 DNA reads as TGTGCCAGCAGCCCCGACAGGGCGGGTGAAAAACTGTTTTTT.

The V gene is TRBV28, the J gene TRBJ2-2, with a possible D match to TRBD2 (6 bases). This CDR3 region has 14 residues. Per germline, CDR1 MDHEN and CDR2 SYDVKM. V lost 1 base, J lost 5 bases, and 8 bases lay in between. The chain's CDR3 is CASSLLGGTGELFF. CDR3 sequence (DNA): TGTGCCAGCAGTTTATTGGGGGGAACCGGGGAGCTGTTTTTT.

The rearrangement joins TRBV28 to TRBJ1-4; 10 bases map to TRBD1. The CDR3 length is 15 residues. The V and J ends lost 5 bases and 8 bases, in that order; junction bases with no gene match: 8. Per germline, CDR1 MDHEN and CDR2 SYDVKM. The CDR3 protein is CASSDRDRGGEKLFF. For the CDR3, the DNA is TGTGCCAGCAGTGACCGGGACAGGGGAGGGGAAAAACTGTTTTTT.

V is TRBV9 and J is TRBJ1-3, with 7 bases fitting TRBD1. The germline V gene has CDR1 SGDLS and CDR2 YYNGEE. V dropped 0 bases and J dropped 4; count of bases not matched to a gene: 4. The CDR3 has 15 amino acids. This chain's CDR3 is CASSVGTGGGNTIYF. The CDR3 bases are TGTGCCAGCAGCGTAGGGACAGGCGGGGGAAACACCATATATTTT.

The V call is TRBV4-3, the J call TRBJ2-1, with a tentative D call TRBD1 (6 bases). The CDR3 sequence is 17 residues long. V lost 3 bases, J lost 5 bases, and 20 bases lay in between. Germline CDR1 LGHNA, CDR2 YSLEER. CDR3 in DNA: TGCGCCAGCAGCCAGCTCTATTTGGCAGGGGACGACAATGAGCAGTTCTTC. Its protein product is CASSQLYLAGDDNEQFF.

V usage is TRBV14 and J usage is TRBJ1-1, with TRBD1 as a possible D gene (6 bases). The V gene lost 1 base and the J gene lost 4 bases, with 16 bases spanning the gap. Germline CDR1 SGHDN, CDR2 FVKESK. CDR3 length: 16 residues. This CDR3 is CASSQVGGRISTEAFF. DNA of the CDR3: TGTGCCAGCAGCCAAGTCGGGGGGCGGATCTCCACTGAAGCTTTCTTT. Together with reference TRBV14 and TRBJ1-1, the CDR3 gives the full variable domain: EAGVTQFPSHSVIEKGQTVTLRCDPISGHDNLYWYRRVMGKEIKFLLHFVKESKQDESGMPNNRFLAERTGGTYSTLKVQPAELEDSGVYFCASSQVGGRISTEAFFGQGTRLTVV.

The chain couples TRBV19 to TRBJ2-5, with unresolved D. V shed 3 bases and J shed 2 bases, with 10 bases lying between them. The V gene's germline CDR1 is LNHDA and CDR2 SQIVND (reference sequence). The CDR3 is 14 residues long. The CDR3 sequence is CASSIWSEQETQYF. CDR3 DNA sequence: TGTGCCAGTAGTATTTGGTCAGAACAAGAGACCCAGTACTTC.

V usage is TRBV15 and J usage is TRBJ1-1, with 8 bases that match TRBD1. Germline lookup yields CDR1 LNHNV and CDR2 YYDKDF (reference sequence). The CDR3 consists of 14 residues. V lost 1 base to trimming and J lost 6 bases; unmatched junction nucleotides: 4. CDR3 residues: CATSRGQGMAEAFF. The CDR3 DNA sequence: TGTGCCACCAGCAGAGGACAGGGGATGGCTGAAGCTTTCTTT.

The chain joins TRBV5-1 to TRBJ2-5; TRBD1 is a possible D gene (6 bases). The CDR3 sequence is 13 residues long. The germline CDR1 and CDR2 sequences are SGHRS and YFSETQ. The V end lost 1 base, the J end lost 4 bases, and 8 bases lay between the germline ends. CDR3 protein: CASSLFRGETQYF. The CDR3 region has the DNA TGCGCCAGCAGCTTGTTCAGGGGAGAGACCCAGTACTTC.

The chain couples TRBV5-8 to TRBJ2-7; D is perhaps TRBD1 (6 bases). Germline lookup yields CDR1 SGHTS and CDR2 YDEGEE. CDR3 length equals 13 residues. V lost 5 bases and J 5 bases, leaving 14 bases between the germline ends. Written as DNA, the CDR3 is TGTGCCAGCAGACCCAGGGGTAGGGACGAGCAGTACTTC. This gives the protein CASRPRGRDEQYF.

This chain links TRBV10-3 with TRBJ1-1; a weak D match, TRBD1 (5 bases). Germline-derived CDR1 and CDR2 are ENHRY and SYGVKD. V gave up 7 bases and J gave up 3 bases, with 12 bases separating them. CDR3 length: 13 residues. CDR3: CAIKQGRDTEAFF. CDR3 bases: TGTGCCATCAAGCAGGGCAGGGACACTGAAGCTTTCTTT.